What follows are 27 T cell receptor beta chains derived from one specimen sequenced in a study of T cells in localized non-small cell lung cancer. Clones were read by immunoSEQ multiplex PCR, and TCRdb kept only the in-frame ones, dropping some. The data hold tens of thousands of clones, with roughly 89% observed a single time. Sequencing used peripheral blood, obtained before any cancer treatment. These receptors were taken from a man between 40 and 75 years old with stage I squamous cell lung carcinoma.

The rearrangement links TRBV11-2 to TRBJ1-4; D not certain. V was pared by 1 base and J by 11 bases, with 8 bases between. The CDR3 is 12 residues long. CDR1 is SGHAT and CDR2 is FQNNGV in the germline V gene. The CDR3 region has the DNA TGTGCCAGCAGCTTAGGGGGTGGGAAACTGTTTTTT. Amino acid sequence: CASSLGGGKLFF.

This chain connects TRBV7-6 to TRBJ2-2; D ambiguous. The V gene lost 7 bases and the J gene lost 1 base, with 10 bases spanning the gap. Looked up from germline, CDR1 is SGHVS and CDR2 is FNYEAQ. The CDR3 sequence is 14 residues long. CDR3 amino acids: CASTTGMNTGELFF. The CDR3 nucleotides are TGTGCCAGCACTACTGGGATGAACACCGGGGAGCTGTTTTTT.

The chain combines TRBV29-1 with TRBJ1-1; D call uncertain. The CDR3 totals 10 residues. Trimming pared 4 bases from V and 11 bases from J, leaving 11 bases between. Per germline, CDR1 SQVTM and CDR2 ANQGSEA. The CDR3, as DNA: TGCAGCGTTGCATCAACAGTGGCTTTCTTT. This encodes CSVASTVAFF.

This clone was seen just once. The V and J genes are TRBV5-4 and TRBJ2-7, with 9 bases aligning to TRBD2. This CDR3 has 16 amino acids. V lost 0 bases, J lost 2 bases, and 6 bases stayed unmatched. Per germline, CDR1 SGHNT and CDR2 YYREEE (reference sequence). The chain's CDR3 is CASSLGGSGGTYEQYF. The CDR3 nucleotides are TGTGCCAGCAGCTTGGGGGGTAGCGGGGGCACCTACGAGCAGTACTTC.

V usage is TRBV5-1 and J usage is TRBJ1-1; a weak D match, TRBD1 (5 bases). Germline CDR1 SGHRS, CDR2 YFSETQ. The CDR3 loop spans 13 amino acids. The V gene lost 2 bases and the J gene lost 1 base, with 6 bases spanning the gap. The CDR3 DNA sequence: TGCGCCAGCAGCTTTCAGGGGAACACTGAAGCTTTCTTT. It is translated as CASSFQGNTEAFF.

The chain is built from TRBV6-1 and TRBJ1-6; D gene ambiguous. Germline loops: CDR1 MNHNS, CDR2 SASEGT. This CDR3 comprises 13 residues. Between the trimmed V and J ends, which lost 0 bases and 6 bases, there was a span of 3 bases. The CDR3 protein is CASSEAANSPLHF. CDR3 sequence (DNA): TGTGCCAGCAGTGAAGCGGCTAATTCACCCCTCCACTTT.

V usage is TRBV5-6 and J usage is TRBJ1-6, with TRBD1 matching 7 bases. Germline V gene data show CDR1 as SGHDT and CDR2 as YYEEEE. The junction had 5 bases not matched to a gene; V was cut back by 4 bases and J by 7 bases. This CDR3 contains 14 residues. The DNA of the CDR3 is TGTGCCAGCAGCCCACAGGGGTGGAATTCACCCCTCCACTTT. Translated, it gives CASSPQGWNSPLHF.

This clone has a single count. J is TRBJ2-5 and V is TRBV5-1; no definite D call. CDR1 is SGHRS and CDR2 is YFSETQ in the germline V gene. V lost 0 bases and J lost 2, with 5 bases in between. CDR3 length: 13 amino acids. As DNA, the CDR3 is TGCGCCAGCAGCTTGGGGAGTCAAGAGACCCAGTACTTC. Amino acid sequence: CASSLGSQETQYF.

The chain employs TRBV6-1 and TRBJ1-2, with a possible D match to TRBD1 (6 bases). The CDR3 runs 15 residues. Trimming removed 4 bases from V and 2 bases from J, with 14 bases in between. Germline CDR1 reads MNHNS; CDR2 reads SASEGT. The CDR3 sequence is CASSGTALGNYGYTF. DNA for the CDR3: TGTGCCAGCAGTGGGACAGCCCTGGGGAACTATGGCTACACCTTC.

This chain joins TRBV7-9 and TRBJ1-3, with 8 bases aligning to TRBD1. This CDR3 spans 17 amino acids. The germline V gene encodes CDR1 SEHNR and CDR2 FQNEAQ (reference sequence). Trimming took 6 bases from V and 0 from J; bases not matched to a gene: 10. The chain's CDR3 is CASSSRTGLISGNTIYF. The DNA for the CDR3 is TGTGCCAGCAGTTCCAGGACAGGGCTGATCTCTGGAAACACCATATATTTT.

The chain uses TRBV19 and TRBJ1-2; TRBD1 matches at 10 bases. V lost 6 bases to trimming and J lost 2 bases; unmatched junction nucleotides: 3. Per germline, CDR1 LNHDA and CDR2 SQIVND (reference sequence). The CDR3 is made up of 14 amino acids. The CDR3: CASSRQGANYGYTF. DNA of the CDR3: TGTGCCAGTAGCCGACAGGGGGCGAACTATGGCTACACCTTC.

This sequence joins TRBV7-2 and TRBJ2-2; D not certain. Germline V gives CDR1 SGHTA, CDR2 FQGNSA. The CDR3 runs 14 residues. The V gene lost 5 bases and the J gene lost 4 bases, with 11 bases spanning the gap. The CDR3 DNA is TGTGCCAGCAGCCCTTTAAAATCCACCGGGGAGCTGTTTTTT. Amino acid sequence: CASSPLKSTGELFF.

The V and J genes are TRBV6-1 and TRBJ2-7; D not resolved. V lost 6 bases and J lost 5, with 20 bases in between. CDR3 length: 15 amino acids. Germline V gene sequence: CDR1 MNHNS, CDR2 SASEGT. CDR3 in amino acids: CASRSRERLGNEQYF. CDR3 coding DNA: TGTGCCAGCAGATCGAGAGAGAGACTGGGGAACGAGCAGTACTTC.

The rearrangement links TRBV5-1 to TRBJ2-2; the D is unclear. V lost 2 bases and J 6 bases, leaving 23 bases between the germline ends. CDR1 is SGHRS and CDR2 is YFSETQ in the germline V gene. CDR3 length: 18 amino acids. CDR3 residues: CASSFLSTGLGIPGELFF. The DNA for the CDR3 is TGCGCCAGCAGCTTCTTGAGCACGGGCCTAGGAATACCCGGGGAGCTGTTTTTT.

The CDR3 here is CASSFERGARITQYF. For the CDR3, the DNA is TGTGCCAGCAGCTTCGAGCGGGGGGCCCGGATTACGCAGTATTTT. This chain uses TRBV13 with TRBJ2-3; TRBD2 agrees at 9 bases. The CDR3 is 15 residues long. J was trimmed by 8 bases and V by 3 bases; bases with no gene match: 9. Germline assignment: CDR1 PRHDT and CDR2 FYEKMQ (reference sequence).

This clone showed up just once. V usage is TRBV7-9 and J usage is TRBJ2-3, with TRBD2 matching over 9 bases. The V segment lost 11 bases and the J segment 0 bases; nucleotides outside the gene matches: 6. Germline CDR1 reads SEHNR; CDR2 reads FQNEAQ (reference sequence). This CDR3 spans 14 amino acids. The CDR3 sequence: CAESGGRSTDTQYF. The CDR3 DNA reads as TGTGCCGAGAGCGGGGGGCGAAGCACAGATACGCAGTATTTT.

V gene TRBV7-9 combines with J gene TRBJ2-7, with no clear D. CDR1 and CDR2 (germline): SEHNR, FQNEAQ (reference sequence). V lost 2 bases, J lost 1 base, and 0 bases lay in between. This CDR3 has 11 residues. CDR3 sequence: CASSLSYEQYF. The CDR3 nucleotides are TGTGCCAGCAGCTTATCCTACGAGCAGTACTTC. The full variable domain, with the rest looked up from reference TRBV7-9 and TRBJ2-7, is DTGVSQNPRHKITKRGQNVTFRCDPISEHNRLYWYRQTLGQGPEFLTYFQNEAQLEKSRLLSDRFSAERPKGSFSTLEIQRTEQGDSAMYLCASSLSYEQYFGPGTRLTVT.

The chain recombines TRBV4-2 with TRBJ1-2; D perhaps matches TRBD1 (5 bases). V was trimmed by 6 bases and J by 5 bases, leaving 19 bases between them. This CDR3 has 15 amino acids. From germline, CDR1 is LGHNA and CDR2 YNFKEQ. CDR3 protein: CASRLSLTESYGYTF. Written as DNA, the CDR3 is TGTGCCAGCAGGCTCAGCCTGACAGAAAGTTATGGCTACACCTTC.

Notes on this clone: Other DNA sequences in the sample encode the same CDR3. The chain carries TRBV19 and TRBJ2-7; 7 positions match TRBD2. V lost 1 base and J lost 0; bases outside the gene matches: 3. Germline V gene sequence: CDR1 LNHDA, CDR2 SQIVND (reference sequence). This CDR3 contains 15 residues. The chain's CDR3 is CASSIGTGGSYEQYF. The CDR3 region has the DNA TGTGCCAGTAGTATAGGAACGGGAGGCTCCTACGAGCAGTACTTC.

This clone has just a few counts. The chain uses TRBV5-6 and TRBJ1-5; 7 nucleotides line up with TRBD1. The germline V gene encodes CDR1 SGHDT and CDR2 YYEEEE. This CDR3 has 16 residues. V dropped 1 base and J dropped 2; count of bases not matched to a gene: 6. CDR3 DNA: TGTGCCAGCAGCTTGCGGAGGACAGGCGGCAATCAGCCCCAGCATTTT. Translated, it gives CASSLRRTGGNQPQHF.

This clone showed up just a few times. The DNA of the CDR3 is TGTGCCAGCAGTTTATCGTACAACAGTGGCAGCTCCTATAATTCACCCCTCCACTTT. Translated: CASSLSYNSGSSYNSPLHF. The chain links TRBV27 to TRBJ1-6; D unclear. V lost 0 bases and J lost 0, with 15 bases in between. The CDR3 loop spans 19 amino acids. The germline CDR1 and CDR2 sequences are MNHEY and SMNVEV (reference sequence).

This clone was counted between two and nine times. The chain recombines TRBV5-1 with TRBJ1-1, with unresolved D. V was cut by 4 bases and J by 1 base, with 8 bases left in between. The germline gives CDR1 SGHRS, CDR2 YFSETQ. This CDR3 contains 13 residues. The CDR3 loop is CASSGLSNTEAFF. As DNA, the CDR3 is TGCGCCAGCAGCGGACTATCGAACACTGAAGCTTTCTTT.

This chain connects TRBV6-4 to TRBJ1-2; TRBD1 matches 7 bases. This CDR3 has 15 residues. Germline CDR1 reads MRHNA; CDR2 reads SNTAGT. With V trimmed by 2 bases and J by 6 bases, 9 bases remained unmatched. CDR3 region: CASSDGGGQVDGYTF. The CDR3 coding sequence is TGTGCCAGCAGTGACGGGGGAGGACAGGTCGATGGCTACACCTTC.

The rearrangement links TRBV5-6 to TRBJ1-4; possible D gene TRBD1, 5 bases. The V and J ends lost 0 bases and 7 bases respectively, with 10 bases between them. Germline assignment: CDR1 SGHDT and CDR2 YYEEEE. The CDR3 has 14 residues. In nucleotides, the CDR3 is TGTGCCAGCAGCTTGGCCCGGGGGGGTGAAAAACTGTTTTTT. Translating it yields CASSLARGGEKLFF.

The chain links TRBV5-1 to TRBJ1-2; 9 positions agree with TRBD1. Trimming took 4 bases from V and 7 from J; bases not matched to a gene: 8. The germline CDR1 and CDR2 sequences are SGHRS and YFSETQ. The length of the CDR3 is 14 residues. This CDR3 reads CASSETGGEGGYTF. The CDR3 bases are TGCGCCAGCAGCGAGACAGGGGGAGAAGGTGGCTACACCTTC. Filled out from reference TRBV5-1 and TRBJ1-2, the complete variable domain reads KAGVTQTPRYLIKTRGQQVTLSCSPISGHRSVSWYQQTPGQGLQFLFEYFSETQRNKGNFPGRFSGRQFSNSRSEMNVSTLELGDSALYLCASSETGGEGGYTFGSGTRLTVV.

V usage is TRBV6-6 and J usage is TRBJ2-3; D could derive from TRBD1 or TRBD2 (6 bases each). CDR1 is MNHNY and CDR2 is SVGAGI in the germline V gene (reference sequence). This CDR3 comprises 15 residues. Trimming pared 2 bases from V and 4 bases from J, leaving 13 bases between. CDR3: CASSYPGGGADTQYF. The CDR3 DNA sequence: TGTGCCAGCAGTTACCCCGGGGGCGGCGCAGATACGCAGTATTTT.

The chain has TRBV5-6 and TRBJ1-1; unclear D gene. The CDR3 runs to 14 residues. Germline CDR1 and CDR2: SGHDT and YYEEEE. V lost 1 base and J 0 bases, leaving 7 bases between the germline ends. DNA for the CDR3: TGTGCCAGCAGCTTGAAGCGGGTGAACACTGAAGCTTTCTTT. This sequence encodes CASSLKRVNTEAFF.